The present T cell receptor beta chain was sequenced within a study of brain T cells in children with intractable seizures. Surgery cases with the highest brain T cell transcript signatures were chosen for sequencing. Germline CDR1 is ENHRY and CDR2 is SYGVKD. Trimming took off 2 bases at V and 6 bases at J, with 21 bases between the two ends. The CDR3 is made up of 17 amino acids. TCRdb keeps only in-frame clones here, not all; method: immunoSEQ multiplex PCR. The sample carries approximately 60,000 clones, roughly 95% recorded once. The chain recombines TRBV10-3 with TRBJ2-3; D might be TRBD2 (5 bases). The clonotype was recovered from a boy under three years old with focal cortical dysplasia and intractable seizures. The sample in question was peripheral blood, obtained at surgery. The DNA for the CDR3 is TGTGCCATCAGTGAGCGCCGAAATCGTGGGAGAGGGGATACGCAGTATTTT. It specifies CAISERRNRGRGDTQYF.